This is a list of T cell receptor beta chains from one sample in a study of blood T cell repertoires in COVID-19. The assay was immunoSEQ multiplex PCR, and TCRdb's table has in-frame clones only and misses some. The table records 200,000 to 300,000 clones, 88% of them present only once. Source material: PBMCs or T cells enriched from blood (not recorded which). All receptors come from a woman aged 40 to 50 with acute COVID-19. The CDR3 runs from the conserved cysteine through the conserved F or W. The listing skips clone size in some rows; elsewhere it reads once, few, many or a size class.

V gene	J gene	clone size	CDR3 protein
TRBV5-1	TRBJ2-2	NA	CASSRGGLDTGELFF
TRBV19	TRBJ1-2	NA	CASSTRQLLYGYTF
TRBV2	TRBJ2-1	NA	CASSGTNRYNEQFF
TRBV27	TRBJ2-2	NA	CASSRYPGQGKTGELFF
TRBV3-1/TRBV3-2	TRBJ1-2	NA	CASSSPRVVWGYTF
TRBV10-1	TRBJ2-2	NA	CASGGHSGELFF
TRBV29-1	TRBJ2-3	NA	CSVGAGAMDTQYF
TRBV19	TRBJ1-5	NA	CASSISGGGINQPQHF
TRBV6-6	TRBJ1-1	NA	CASSYSPQGFEAFF
TRBV7-8	TRBJ2-3	once	CASSLVRPGRMGADTQYF
TRBV19	TRBJ2-5	NA	CASSVSGAEETQYF
TRBV5-5	TRBJ2-5	NA	CASSVIAGGQETQYF
TRBV9	TRBJ1-3	NA	CASSVVPGEGNTIYF
TRBV6-1	TRBJ1-3	NA	CASSEARQGFSGNTIYF
TRBV5-6	TRBJ1-1	NA	CASSPVGALNTEAFF
TRBV5-1	TRBJ1-4	once	CASSLTGTGSSKLFF
TRBV24-1	TRBJ2-1	NA	CATSDPTSSGRGNEQFF
TRBV7-2	TRBJ1-4	NA	CASSLSATNEKLFF
TRBV2	TRBJ1-1	NA	CASSPPLLMNTEAFF
TRBV6-2/TRBV6-3	TRBJ1-2	NA	CASSWTGEVAGYTF
TRBV28	TRBJ1-2	NA	CASSSGQGAYGYTF
TRBV30	TRBJ1-3	NA	CAWTQREGTRGNTIYF
TRBV19	TRBJ1-1	NA	CASSIFSTGKVPEAFF